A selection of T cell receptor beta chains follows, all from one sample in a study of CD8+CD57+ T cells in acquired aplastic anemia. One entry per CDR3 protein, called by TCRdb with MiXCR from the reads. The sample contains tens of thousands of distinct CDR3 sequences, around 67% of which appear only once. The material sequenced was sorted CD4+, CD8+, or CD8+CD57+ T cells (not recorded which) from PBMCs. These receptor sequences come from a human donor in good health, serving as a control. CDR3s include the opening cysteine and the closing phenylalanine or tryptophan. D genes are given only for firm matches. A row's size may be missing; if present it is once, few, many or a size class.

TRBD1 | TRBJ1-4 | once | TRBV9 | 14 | TGTGCCAGCAGCGTTACAGGGGGAGACGAAAAACTGTTTTTT | CASSVTGGDEKLFF
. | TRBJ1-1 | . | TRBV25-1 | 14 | TGTGCCAGCAGTCTGTATTCAGGGATGAGTGAAGCTTTCTTT | CASSLYSGMSEAFF
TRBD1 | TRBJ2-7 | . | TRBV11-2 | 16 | TGTGCCAGCAGCTTGCGGACAGGCCATCTCTCCTGCGAGCAGTACTTC | CASSLRTGHLSCEQYF
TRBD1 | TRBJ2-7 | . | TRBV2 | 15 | TGTGCCAGCAGGGGCGAGACAGGGGGGGCCTACGAGCAGTACTTC | CASRGETGGAYEQYF
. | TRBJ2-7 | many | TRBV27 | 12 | TGTGCCAGCAGTTTCGCAGGGTACGAGCAGTACTTC | CASSFAGYEQYF
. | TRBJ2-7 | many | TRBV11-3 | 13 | TGTGCCAGCAGCGCCGGGACAATCTACGAGCAGTACTTC | CASSAGTIYEQYF
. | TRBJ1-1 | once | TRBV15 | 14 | TGTGCCACCAGCAGAGAGGGGGAGGTCACTGAAGCTTTCTTT | CATSREGEVTEAFF
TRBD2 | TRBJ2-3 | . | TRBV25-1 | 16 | TGTGCCAGCAGTGAGGGCGGGGGGCCACTCACAGATACGCAGTATTTT | CASSEGGGPLTDTQYF
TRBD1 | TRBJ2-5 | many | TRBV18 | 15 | TGTGCCAGCTCACCCCCCCCCGACAGGGCGGAGACCCAGTACTTC | CASSPPPDRAETQYF
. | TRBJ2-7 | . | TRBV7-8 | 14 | TGTGCCAGCCGCTGGGCCAAGGGACCCTACGAGCAGTACTTC | CASRWAKGPYEQYF
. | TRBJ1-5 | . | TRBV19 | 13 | TGTGCCACCAAGGAAGGGTATGATCAGCCCCAGCATTTT | CATKEGYDQPQHF
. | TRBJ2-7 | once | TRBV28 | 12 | TGTGCCAGCAACGGCAGGGCGGTCGAGCAGTACTTC | CASNGRAVEQYF
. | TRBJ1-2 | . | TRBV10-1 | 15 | TGCGCCAGCAGTGAGTCGACGGACAGCCACTATGGCTACACCTTC | CASSESTDSHYGYTF
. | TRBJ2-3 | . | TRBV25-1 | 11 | TGTGCCAGCACGACTGGAGATACGCAGTATTTT | CASTTGDTQYF
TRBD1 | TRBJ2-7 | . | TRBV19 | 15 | TGTGCCAGTAGTATTGGGGACAGGGTGGGCTACGAGCAGTACTTC | CASSIGDRVGYEQYF
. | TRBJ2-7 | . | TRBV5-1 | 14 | TGCGCCAGCAGCTTGACGGTCAGGGCCCACGAGCAGTACTTC | CASSLTVRAHEQYF
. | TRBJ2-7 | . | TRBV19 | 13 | TGTGCCAGTAGTACGGCCGGGAGCTACGAGCAGTACTTC | CASSTAGSYEQYF
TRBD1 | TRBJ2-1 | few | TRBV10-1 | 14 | TGCGCCAGCAGTGTGACAGGGAACTACAATGAGCAGTTCTTC | CASSVTGNYNEQFF
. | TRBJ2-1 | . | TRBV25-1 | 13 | TGTGCCAGCAGTGACGGACTGAACAATGAGCAGTTCTTC | CASSDGLNNEQFF
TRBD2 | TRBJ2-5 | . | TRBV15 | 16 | TGTGCCACCAGCAGAGATGGGGAGGGGACGCAAGAGACCCAGTACTTC | CATSRDGEGTQETQYF